Described below is a single T cell receptor (beta chain) sequence and its context. What it recognizes is unknown. The CDR3 length is 14 residues. With 1 base removed from V and 3 bases from J, the gap between germline ends came to 10 bases. Germline V gene data show CDR1 as SNHLY and CDR2 as FYNNEI. These data are taken from a study of cytomegalovirus exposure and HLA in healthy donors. Points from the study as a whole: The HLA-A and HLA-B alleles of most subjects were reportedly predicted accurately from TCR beta sequences.

Primers: 60 Vbeta forward and 13 Jbeta reverse. Clones were sequenced by immunoSEQ multiplex PCR, and TCRdb holds only the in-frame ones, with some missing. The sample carries 170,000 or so clones, 75% to 85% recorded once. The sequence was obtained from a boy between 10 and 17 years old in good health and CMV-seronegative. The V call is TRBV2, the J call TRBJ2-7, with D maybe TRBD2 (5 bases). The specimen was PBMCs. CDR3 sequence reads: CASSEGSGSYEQYF. The CDR3 nucleotides read TGTGCCAGCAGTGAAGGTTCGGGAAGCTACGAGCAGTACTTC.